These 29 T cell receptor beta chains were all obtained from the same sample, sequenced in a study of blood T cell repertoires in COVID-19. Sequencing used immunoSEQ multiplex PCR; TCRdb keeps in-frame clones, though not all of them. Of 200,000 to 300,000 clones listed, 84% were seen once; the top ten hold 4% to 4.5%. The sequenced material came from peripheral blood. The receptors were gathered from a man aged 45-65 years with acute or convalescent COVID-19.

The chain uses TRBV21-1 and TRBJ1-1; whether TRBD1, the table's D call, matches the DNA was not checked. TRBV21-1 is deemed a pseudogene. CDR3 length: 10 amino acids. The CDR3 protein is CASSRHTAFF. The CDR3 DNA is TGTGCCAGCAGCAGGCATACAGCTTTCTTT.

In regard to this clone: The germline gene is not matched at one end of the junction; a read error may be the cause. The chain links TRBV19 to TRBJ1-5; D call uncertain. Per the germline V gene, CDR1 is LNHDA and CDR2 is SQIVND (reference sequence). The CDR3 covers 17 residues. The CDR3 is CASRIATSFAGNQPQHF. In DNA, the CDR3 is TGTGCCAGTAGGATAGCCACATCGTTCGCGGGCAATCAGCCCCAGCATTTT.

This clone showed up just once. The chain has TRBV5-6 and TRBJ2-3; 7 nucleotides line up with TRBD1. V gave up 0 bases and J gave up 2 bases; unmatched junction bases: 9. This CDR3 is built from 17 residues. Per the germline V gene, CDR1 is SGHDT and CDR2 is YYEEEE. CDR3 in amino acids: CASSLAFQGVVTDTQYF. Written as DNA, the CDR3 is TGTGCCAGCAGCTTGGCCTTCCAGGGGGTCGTCACAGATACGCAGTATTTT.

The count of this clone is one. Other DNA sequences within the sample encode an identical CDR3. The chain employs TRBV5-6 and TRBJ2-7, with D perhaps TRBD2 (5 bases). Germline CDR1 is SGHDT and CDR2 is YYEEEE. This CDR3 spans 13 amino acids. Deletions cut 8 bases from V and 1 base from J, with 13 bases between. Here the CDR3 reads CASSPGRSYEQYF. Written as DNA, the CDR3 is TGTGCCAGTAGCCCGGGGAGATCCTACGAGCAGTACTTC.

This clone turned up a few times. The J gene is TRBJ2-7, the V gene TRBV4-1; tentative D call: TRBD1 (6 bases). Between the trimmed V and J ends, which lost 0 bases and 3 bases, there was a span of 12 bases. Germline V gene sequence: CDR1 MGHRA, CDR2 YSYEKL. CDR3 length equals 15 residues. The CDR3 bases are TGCGCCAGCAGCCAAGAGGGGGCCCCAGGCTACGAGCAGTACTTC. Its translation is CASSQEGAPGYEQYF.

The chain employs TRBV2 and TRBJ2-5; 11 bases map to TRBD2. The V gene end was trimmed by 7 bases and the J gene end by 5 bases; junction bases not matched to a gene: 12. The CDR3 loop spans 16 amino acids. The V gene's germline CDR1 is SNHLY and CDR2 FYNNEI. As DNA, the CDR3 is TGTGCCAGCACGTGGGTAGCGGGAGGGTTGGTGGAGACCCAGTACTTC. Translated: CASTWVAGGLVETQYF.

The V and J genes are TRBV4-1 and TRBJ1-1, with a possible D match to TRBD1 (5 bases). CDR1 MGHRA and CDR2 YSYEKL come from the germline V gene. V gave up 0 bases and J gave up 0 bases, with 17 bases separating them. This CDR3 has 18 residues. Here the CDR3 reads CASSQDRGIVRLNTEAFF. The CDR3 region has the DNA TGCGCCAGCAGCCAAGATCGGGGGATCGTCAGGTTGAACACTGAAGCTTTCTTT.

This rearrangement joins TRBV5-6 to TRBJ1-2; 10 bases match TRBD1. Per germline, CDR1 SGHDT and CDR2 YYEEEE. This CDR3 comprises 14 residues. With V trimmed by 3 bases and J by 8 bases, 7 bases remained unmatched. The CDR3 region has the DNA TGTGCCAGCAGCTCCGGACAGGGGGTTAGGGGCTACACCTTC. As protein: CASSSGQGVRGYTF.

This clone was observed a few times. DNA of the CDR3: TGTGCCTGGAGTCGGGCTAGCGGGGGCCTAGAAGAGACCCAGTACTTC. This codes for CAWSRASGGLEETQYF. The chain is built from TRBV30 and TRBJ2-5; 10 bases line up with TRBD2. This CDR3 spans 16 amino acids. Looked up from germline, CDR1 is GTSNPN and CDR2 is SVGIG (reference sequence). Trimming at V came to 2 bases and at J to 3 bases, leaving 9 bases not matched to a gene.

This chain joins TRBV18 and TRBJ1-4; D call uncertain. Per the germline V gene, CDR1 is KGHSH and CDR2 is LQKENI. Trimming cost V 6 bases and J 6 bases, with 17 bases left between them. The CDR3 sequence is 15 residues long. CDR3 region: CASSIGLAGYEKLFF. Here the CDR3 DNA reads TGTGCCAGCTCGATCGGCCTCGCGGGTTATGAAAAACTGTTTTTT.

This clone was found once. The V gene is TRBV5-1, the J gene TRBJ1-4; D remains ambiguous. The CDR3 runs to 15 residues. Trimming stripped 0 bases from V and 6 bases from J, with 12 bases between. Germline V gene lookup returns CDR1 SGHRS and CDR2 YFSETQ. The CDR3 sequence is CASSLGGLSYEKLFF. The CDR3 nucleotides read TGCGCCAGCAGCTTGGGAGGCTTAAGTTATGAAAAACTGTTTTTT.

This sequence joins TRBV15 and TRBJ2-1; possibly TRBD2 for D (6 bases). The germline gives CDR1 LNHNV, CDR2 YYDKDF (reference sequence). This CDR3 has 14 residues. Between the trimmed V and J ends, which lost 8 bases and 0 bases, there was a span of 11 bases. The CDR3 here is CATLSGSSYNEQFF. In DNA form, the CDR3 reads TGTGCCACCCTTAGCGGAAGCTCCTACAATGAGCAGTTCTTC.

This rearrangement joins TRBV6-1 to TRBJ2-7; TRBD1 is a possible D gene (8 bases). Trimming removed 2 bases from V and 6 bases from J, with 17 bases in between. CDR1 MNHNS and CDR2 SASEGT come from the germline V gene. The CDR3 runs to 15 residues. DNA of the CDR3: TGTGCCAGCAGTGAAACGGACAGGGAGGGCTTCGAGCAGTACTTC. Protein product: CASSETDREGFEQYF.

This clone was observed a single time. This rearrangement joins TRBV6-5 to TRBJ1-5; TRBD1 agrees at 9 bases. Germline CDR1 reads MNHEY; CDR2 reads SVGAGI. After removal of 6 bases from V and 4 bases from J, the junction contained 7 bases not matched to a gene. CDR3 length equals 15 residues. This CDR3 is CASREGQGRNQPQHF. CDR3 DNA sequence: TGTGCCAGCAGGGAGGGACAGGGAAGAAATCAGCCCCAGCATTTT.

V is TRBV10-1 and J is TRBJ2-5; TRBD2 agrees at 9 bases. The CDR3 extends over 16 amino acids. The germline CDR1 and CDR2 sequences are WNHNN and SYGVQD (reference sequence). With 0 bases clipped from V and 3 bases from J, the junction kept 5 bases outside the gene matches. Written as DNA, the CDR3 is TGCGCCAGCAGTGAGTCTGGGTCTAGCGGGAAAGAGACCCAGTACTTC. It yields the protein CASSESGSSGKETQYF.

As DNA, the CDR3 is TGCAGCGTTGCCCTACTTGGGACAGGGGGATTTGGCTACACCTTC. It encodes CSVALLGTGGFGYTF. This chain connects TRBV29-1 to TRBJ1-2; 11 bases match TRBD1. The CDR3 contains 15 residues. J was trimmed by 7 bases and V by 4 bases; bases with no gene match: 11. In germline, CDR1 is SQVTM, CDR2 ANQGSEA.

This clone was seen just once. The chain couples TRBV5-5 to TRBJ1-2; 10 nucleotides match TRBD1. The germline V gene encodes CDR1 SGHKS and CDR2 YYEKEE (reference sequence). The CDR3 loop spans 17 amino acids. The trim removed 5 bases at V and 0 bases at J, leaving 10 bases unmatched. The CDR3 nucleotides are TGTGCCAGCAGGCTGAGACAGGGGGCCGCCGCTAACTATGGCTACACCTTC. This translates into CASRLRQGAAANYGYTF.

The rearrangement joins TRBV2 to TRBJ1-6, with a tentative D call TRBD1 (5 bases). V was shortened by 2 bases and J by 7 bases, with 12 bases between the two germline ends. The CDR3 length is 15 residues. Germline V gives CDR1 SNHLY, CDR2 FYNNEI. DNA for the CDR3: TGTGCCAGCAGTGAACTGGGACTAGAGAATTCACCCCTCCACTTT. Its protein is CASSELGLENSPLHF.

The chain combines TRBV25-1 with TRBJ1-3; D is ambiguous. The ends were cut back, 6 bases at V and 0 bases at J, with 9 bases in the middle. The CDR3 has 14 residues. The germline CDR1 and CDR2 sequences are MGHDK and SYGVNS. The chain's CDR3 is CASSSGYSGNTIYF. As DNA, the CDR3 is TGTGCCAGCAGCTCAGGCTACTCTGGAAACACCATATATTTT.

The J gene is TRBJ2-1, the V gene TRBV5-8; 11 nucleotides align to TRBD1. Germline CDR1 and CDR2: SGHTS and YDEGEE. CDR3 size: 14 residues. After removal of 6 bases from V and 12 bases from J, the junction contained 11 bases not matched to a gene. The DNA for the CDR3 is TGTGCCAGCACCCTAGGACAGGGGGCGTGGGGGCAGTTCTTC. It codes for CASTLGQGAWGQFF.

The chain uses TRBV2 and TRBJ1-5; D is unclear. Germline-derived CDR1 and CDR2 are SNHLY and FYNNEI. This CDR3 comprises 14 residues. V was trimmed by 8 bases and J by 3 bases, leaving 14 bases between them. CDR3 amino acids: CASHQLRNNQPQHF. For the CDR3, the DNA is TGTGCCAGCCACCAGCTCAGGAACAATCAGCCCCAGCATTTT.

The CDR3 nucleotides are TGTGCCAGCGGCGGATACCAAGAGACCCAGTACTTC. Translating it yields CASGGYQETQYF. The chain joins TRBV27 to TRBJ2-5; D gene unclear. Germline V gene lookup returns CDR1 MNHEY and CDR2 SMNVEV (reference sequence). CDR3 length: 12 residues. Deletions cut 8 bases from V and 0 bases from J, with 7 bases between.

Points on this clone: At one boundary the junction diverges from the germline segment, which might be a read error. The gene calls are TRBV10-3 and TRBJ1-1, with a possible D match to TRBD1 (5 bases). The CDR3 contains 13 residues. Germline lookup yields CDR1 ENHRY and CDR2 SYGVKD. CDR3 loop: CAISEPGNAEAFF. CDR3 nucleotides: TGTGCCATCAGTGAACCAGGGAACGCTGAAGCTTTCTTT.

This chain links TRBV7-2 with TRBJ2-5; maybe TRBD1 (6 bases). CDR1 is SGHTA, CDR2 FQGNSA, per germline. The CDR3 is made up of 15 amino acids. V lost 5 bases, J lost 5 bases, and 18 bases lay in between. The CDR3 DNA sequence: TGTGCCAGCAGCCACTTTAACAGGGTCCGGGAGACCCAGTACTTC. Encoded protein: CASSHFNRVRETQYF.

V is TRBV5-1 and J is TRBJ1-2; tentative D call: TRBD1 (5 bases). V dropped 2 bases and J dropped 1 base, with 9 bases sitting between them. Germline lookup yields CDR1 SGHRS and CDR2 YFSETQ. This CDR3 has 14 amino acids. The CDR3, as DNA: TGCGCCAGCAGCTTCGACAGTATTAACTATGGCTACACCTTC. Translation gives CASSFDSINYGYTF.

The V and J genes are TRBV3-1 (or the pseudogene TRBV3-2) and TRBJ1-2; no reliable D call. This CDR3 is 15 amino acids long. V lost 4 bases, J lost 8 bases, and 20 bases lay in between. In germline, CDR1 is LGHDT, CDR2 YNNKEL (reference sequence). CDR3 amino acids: CASSPMANPARGYTF. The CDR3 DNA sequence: TGTGCCAGCAGCCCTATGGCGAATCCCGCTAGAGGCTACACCTTC.

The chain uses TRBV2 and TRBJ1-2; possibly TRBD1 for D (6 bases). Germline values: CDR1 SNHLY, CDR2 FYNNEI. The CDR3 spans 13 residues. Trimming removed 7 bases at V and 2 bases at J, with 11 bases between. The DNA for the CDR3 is TGTGCCAGCACCAGAACAGGGAACTATGGCTACACCTTC. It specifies CASTRTGNYGYTF.

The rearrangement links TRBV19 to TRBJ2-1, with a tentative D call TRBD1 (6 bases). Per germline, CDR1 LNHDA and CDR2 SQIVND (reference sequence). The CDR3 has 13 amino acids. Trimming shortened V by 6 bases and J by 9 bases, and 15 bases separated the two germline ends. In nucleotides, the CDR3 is TGTGCCAGTAGACAGGGTCCCCCAATTGAGCAGTTCTTC. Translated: CASRQGPPIEQFF.

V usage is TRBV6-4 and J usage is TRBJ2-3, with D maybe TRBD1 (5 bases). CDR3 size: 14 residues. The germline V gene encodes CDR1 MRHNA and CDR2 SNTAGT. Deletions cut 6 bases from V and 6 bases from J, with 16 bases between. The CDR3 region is CASRVGRGHDTQYF. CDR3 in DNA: TGTGCCAGCAGGGTAGGAAGGGGTCACGATACGCAGTATTTT.